These 17 T cell receptor beta chains were sequenced from one sample in a study of blood T cell repertoires in COVID-19. Data came from immunoSEQ multiplex PCR; TCRdb stores just in-frame clones and leaves some out. The repertoire consists of fewer than 150,000 clones, with more than 70% occurring once and the leading ten covering less than 4.5%. The sequencing sample was made of peripheral blood. Receptors originate from a woman aged 60-75 years with acute or convalescent COVID-19.

The J gene is TRBJ1-2, the V gene TRBV19; D gene ambiguous. CDR1 is LNHDA and CDR2 is SQIVND in the germline V gene (reference sequence). V lost 0 bases and J lost 5, with 13 bases in between. This CDR3 is built from 15 residues. CDR3 sequence: CASSIEDLPGYGYTF. The CDR3 DNA reads as TGTGCCAGTAGTATAGAAGACCTACCGGGGTATGGCTACACCTTC.

This sequence joins TRBV3-1 (or the pseudogene TRBV3-2) and TRBJ2-7; D is possibly TRBD2 (6 bases). There are 13 residues in the CDR3. Between the trimmed V and J ends, which lost 1 base and 5 bases, there was a span of 9 bases. Germline lookup yields CDR1 LGHDT and CDR2 YNNKEL (reference sequence). DNA for the CDR3: TGTGCCAGCAGCCAAGGGCTAGCGAACGAGCAGTACGTC. This codes for CASSQGLANEQYV.

This chain uses TRBV10-1 with TRBJ1-5; D is unresolved. Germline loops: CDR1 WNHNN, CDR2 SYGVQD (reference sequence). Trimming removed 1 base from V and 5 bases from J, with 6 bases in between. CDR3 length: 13 residues. Here the CDR3 reads CASSEFVDQPQHF. The CDR3 region has the DNA TGCGCCAGCAGTGAGTTCGTAGATCAGCCCCAGCATTTT.

The V gene is TRBV19, the J gene TRBJ2-7; the D gene is possibly TRBD1 (5 bases). The germline V and J ends were trimmed by 2 bases and 3 bases, with 14 bases remaining between them. Germline lookup yields CDR1 LNHDA and CDR2 SQIVND (reference sequence). This CDR3 comprises 15 residues. CDR3 protein: CASSIIQGLGYEQYF. The CDR3 DNA reads as TGTGCCAGTAGTATAATCCAGGGTTTGGGCTACGAGCAGTACTTC.

The chain links TRBV5-1 to TRBJ1-4; D may be TRBD1 (6 bases). CDR3 length: 14 residues. V was trimmed by 5 bases and J by 4 bases, leaving 12 bases between them. CDR1 and CDR2 from the germline V gene are SGHRS and YFSETQ. The CDR3 sequence: CASRLGRGNEKLFF. DNA of the CDR3: TGCGCCAGCAGACTCGGCAGGGGTAATGAAAAACTGTTTTTT.

This clone occurred a few times. This chain joins TRBV5-1 and TRBJ2-7; 8 bases are shared with TRBD2. J lost 4 bases, V lost 1 base, and 1 base had no gene match. Germline values: CDR1 SGHRS, CDR2 YFSETQ. The CDR3 is 13 residues long. DNA of the CDR3: TGCGCCAGCAGCTTGACTAGCGGATACGAGCAGTACGTC. Protein sequence: CASSLTSGYEQYV.

This chain connects TRBV24-1 to TRBJ2-3; 11 bases map to TRBD2. Germline CDR1 KGHDR, CDR2 SFDVKD. The junction had 15 bases not matched to a gene; V was cut back by 3 bases and J by 5 bases. The CDR3 has 19 residues. The CDR3, as DNA: TGTGCCACCAGTGATCGAACCGTGCCCCTAGCGGGAGGTGGAGATACGCAGTATTTT. The encoded protein is CATSDRTVPLAGGGDTQYF.

This clone appeared a few times. This rearrangement joins TRBV29-1 to TRBJ2-2, with TRBD2 matching 8 bases. This CDR3 spans 13 amino acids. Germline CDR1 and CDR2: SQVTM and ANQGSEA. V shed 4 bases and J 5 bases; nucleotides not matched to a gene: 3. CDR3 sequence: CSVAPSGTGELFF. In DNA form, the CDR3 reads TGCAGCGTTGCGCCTAGCGGGACCGGGGAGCTGTTTTTT.

The chain uses TRBV10-3 and TRBJ2-1, with 10 bases fitting TRBD2. The CDR3 is 16 residues long. V lost 3 bases, J lost 4 bases, and 6 bases stayed unmatched. Germline CDR1 ENHRY, CDR2 SYGVKD. The DNA for the CDR3 is TGTGCCATCAGTGACCCCGGGACTAGCGTGTACAATGAGCAGTTCTTC. Translated: CAISDPGTSVYNEQFF.

This clone has only one observation. V gene TRBV5-1 combines with J gene TRBJ2-3; 8 bases are a match to TRBD2. Germline V gene lookup returns CDR1 SGHRS and CDR2 YFSETQ. V lost 0 bases, J lost 3 bases, and 6 bases stayed unmatched. The CDR3 sequence is 16 residues long. CDR3 amino acids: CASSLAEVAGTDTQYF. The DNA of the CDR3 is TGCGCCAGCAGCTTGGCCGAGGTAGCGGGAACAGATACGCAGTATTTT.

The V call is TRBV6-5, the J call TRBJ1-5; D is unresolved. Germline V gene lookup returns CDR1 MNHEY and CDR2 SVGAGI. The V end was cut by 6 bases, the J end by 1 base, with 7 bases between. This CDR3 comprises 13 residues. In nucleotides, the CDR3 is TGTGCCAGCAGGAGGCGGAGCAATCAGCCCCAGCATTTT. Its translation is CASRRRSNQPQHF.

This clone was detected only a few times. The chain links TRBV19 to TRBJ1-4; 8 positions match TRBD1. V lost 7 bases, J lost 3 bases, and 7 bases stayed unmatched. Germline V gives CDR1 LNHDA, CDR2 SQIVND (reference sequence). The CDR3 runs 15 residues. CDR3 in amino acids: CASNAGGPPNEKLFF. CDR3 coding DNA: TGTGCCAGTAACGCAGGGGGCCCACCTAATGAAAAACTGTTTTTT.

The chain has TRBV19 and TRBJ1-4; no firm D call. The CDR3 is 15 amino acids. V was pared by 5 bases and J by 7 bases, with 17 bases between. Germline CDR1 and CDR2: LNHDA and SQIVND (reference sequence). In nucleotides, the CDR3 is TGTGCCAGTAGTCCCTCATATACAGTGGGTGAAAAACTGTTTTTT. Translating gives CASSPSYTVGEKLFF.

The V and J genes are TRBV4-2 and TRBJ1-4; unclear D gene. The CDR3 length is 13 residues. Looked up from germline, CDR1 is LGHNA and CDR2 is YNFKEQ. V lost 1 base to trimming and J lost 4 bases, with 4 bases between them. This CDR3 is CASSQALNEKLFF. CDR3 bases: TGTGCCAGCAGCCAAGCCCTTAATGAAAAACTGTTTTTT.

This chain uses TRBV5-1 with TRBJ1-4; 12 bases map to TRBD1. This CDR3 has 16 amino acids. CDR1 and CDR2 (germline): SGHRS, YFSETQ. V shed 5 bases and J 7 bases; nucleotides not matched to a gene: 9. CDR3 residues: CASSKSGTGGFEKLFF. In DNA form, the CDR3 reads TGCGCCAGCAGTAAATCCGGGACAGGGGGCTTTGAAAAACTGTTTTTT.

This chain links TRBV27 with TRBJ2-7; TRBD2 matches at 8 bases. In germline, CDR1 is MNHEY, CDR2 SMNVEV (reference sequence). V lost 6 bases to trimming and J lost 2 bases; unmatched junction nucleotides: 6. The CDR3 contains 14 residues. For the CDR3, the DNA is TGTGCCAGCAGAAGGCTAGCGGGTACCTACGAGCAGTACTTC. This sequence encodes CASRRLAGTYEQYF.

The table lists this clone with a count of one. Other DNA sequences in the same sample also yield this CDR3. The rearrangement uses TRBV18 and TRBJ1-5; 9 nucleotides agree with TRBD1. CDR3 length: 15 residues. J lost 1 base, V lost 4 bases, and 2 bases had no gene match. Germline CDR1 is KGHSH and CDR2 is LQKENI. The CDR3 region has the DNA TGTGCCAGCTCACGGGGGACAGGGAGCAATCAGCCCCAGCATTTT. It specifies CASSRGTGSNQPQHF.